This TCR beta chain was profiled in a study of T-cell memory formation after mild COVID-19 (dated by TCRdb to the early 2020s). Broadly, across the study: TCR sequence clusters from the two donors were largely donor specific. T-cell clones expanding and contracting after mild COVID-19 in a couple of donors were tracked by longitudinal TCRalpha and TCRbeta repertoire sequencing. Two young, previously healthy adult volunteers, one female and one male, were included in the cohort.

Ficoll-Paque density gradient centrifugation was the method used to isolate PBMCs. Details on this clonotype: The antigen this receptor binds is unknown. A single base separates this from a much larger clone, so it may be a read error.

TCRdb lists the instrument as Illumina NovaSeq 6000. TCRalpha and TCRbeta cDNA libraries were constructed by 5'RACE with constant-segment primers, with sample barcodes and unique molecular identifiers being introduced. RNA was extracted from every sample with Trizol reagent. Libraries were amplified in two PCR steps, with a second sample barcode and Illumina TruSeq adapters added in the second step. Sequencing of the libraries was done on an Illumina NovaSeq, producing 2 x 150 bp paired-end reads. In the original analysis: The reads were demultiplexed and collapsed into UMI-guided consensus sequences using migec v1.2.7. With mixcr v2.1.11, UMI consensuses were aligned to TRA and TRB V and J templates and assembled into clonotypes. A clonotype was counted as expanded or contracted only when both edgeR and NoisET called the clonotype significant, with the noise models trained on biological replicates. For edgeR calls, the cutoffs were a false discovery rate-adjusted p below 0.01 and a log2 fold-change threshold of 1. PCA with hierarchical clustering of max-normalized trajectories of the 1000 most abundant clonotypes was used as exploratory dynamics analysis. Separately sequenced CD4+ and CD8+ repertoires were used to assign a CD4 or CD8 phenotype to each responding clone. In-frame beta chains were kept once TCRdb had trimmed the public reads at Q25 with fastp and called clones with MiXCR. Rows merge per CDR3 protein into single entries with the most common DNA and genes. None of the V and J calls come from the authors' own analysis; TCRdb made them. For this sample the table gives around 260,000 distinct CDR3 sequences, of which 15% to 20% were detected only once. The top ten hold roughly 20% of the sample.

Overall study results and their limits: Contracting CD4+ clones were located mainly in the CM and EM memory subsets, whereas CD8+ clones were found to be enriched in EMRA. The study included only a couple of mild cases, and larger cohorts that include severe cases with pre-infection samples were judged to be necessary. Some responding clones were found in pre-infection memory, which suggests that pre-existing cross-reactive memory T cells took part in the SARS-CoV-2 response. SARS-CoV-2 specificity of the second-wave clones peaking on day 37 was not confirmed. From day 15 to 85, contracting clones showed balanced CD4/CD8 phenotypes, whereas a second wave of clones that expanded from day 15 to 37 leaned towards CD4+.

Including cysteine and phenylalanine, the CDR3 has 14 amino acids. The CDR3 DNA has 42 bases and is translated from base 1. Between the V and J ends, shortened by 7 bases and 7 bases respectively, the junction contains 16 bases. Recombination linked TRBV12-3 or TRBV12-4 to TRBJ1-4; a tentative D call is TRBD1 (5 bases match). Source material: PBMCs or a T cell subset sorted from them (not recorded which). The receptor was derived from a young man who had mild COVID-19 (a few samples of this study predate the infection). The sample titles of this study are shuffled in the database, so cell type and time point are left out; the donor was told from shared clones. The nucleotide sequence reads TGTGCCAGCATGCTCCAGGGTGTTGGTGAAAAACTGTTTTTT. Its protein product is CASMLQGVGEKLFF.